One T cell receptor (beta chain) is described in this entry. Its matching antigen is unknown. This sample was taken from a study of cytomegalovirus exposure and HLA in healthy donors. Study-wide results and caveats: Rarity marked most TCR sequences, yet some public TCRs occurred in many donors. A later analysis linked a missense variant in DCLRE1C to the trimming of TCR beta V and J genes. Clonal expansion was found to be greater in HLA-associated TCR beta chains than in equally common others in a later analysis.

Use of 60 Vbeta and 13 Jbeta primers characterized the PCR. The protocol was immunoSEQ multiplex PCR, while the TCRdb copy is restricted to in-frame clones and leaves out a portion. The sample totals around 150,000 clones. With 5 bases clipped from V and 3 bases from J, the junction kept 7 bases outside the gene matches. Germline-derived CDR1 and CDR2 are SNHLY and FYNNEI. CDR3 length equals 15 residues. Source material: PBMCs. The genes are TRBV2 and TRBJ2-1; 7 bases agree with TRBD1. The receptor comes from a man aged 30 to 45 in good health and CMV-seronegative. The DNA for the CDR3 is TGTGCCAGCAGTACCCGGACAGGTATCTACAATGAGCAGTTCTTC. This sequence encodes CASSTRTGIYNEQFF.